One and the same sample provided the 10 T cell receptor beta chains below, sequenced in a study of OX40 agonist ivuxolimab in advanced cancers. The repertoire was sequenced with immunoSEQ multiplex PCR; TCRdb's copy has only in-frame clones and lacks some. The table includes about 80,000 clones, approximately 91% detected once. This sample comprised CD4+ or CD8+ T cells sorted from blood, obtained in a trial of the OX40 agonist ivuxolimab. The receptors come from an adult with an advanced solid tumor such as melanoma, head and neck, liver or kidney cancer.

The V and J genes are TRBV2 and TRBJ1-1; 11 bases are shared with TRBD1. This CDR3 comprises 17 residues. From germline, CDR1 is SNHLY and CDR2 FYNNEI. The V segment lost 7 bases and the J segment 1 base; nucleotides outside the gene matches: 11. As DNA, the CDR3 is TGTGCCAGCAAGGATACCGGGACAGGGGGTAGGAACACTGAAGCTTTCTTT. Amino acids: CASKDTGTGGRNTEAFF. Full variable domain (rest looked up from reference TRBV2 and TRBJ1-1): EPEVTQTPSHQVTQMGQEVILRCVPISNHLYFYWYRQILGQKVEFLVSFYNNEISEKSEIFDDQFSVERPDGSNFTLKIRSTKLEDSAMYFCASKDTGTGGRNTEAFFGQGTRLTVV.

The chain is built from TRBV30 and TRBJ2-3; the D gene is possibly TRBD2 (6 bases). Trimming removed 4 bases from V and 4 bases from J, with 12 bases in between. Germline V gives CDR1 GTSNPN, CDR2 SVGIG (reference sequence). This CDR3 is 13 amino acids long. This CDR3 is CAWTPGAPDTQYF. The CDR3 DNA sequence: TGTGCCTGGACACCGGGAGCTCCAGATACGCAGTATTTT.

Only one count was recorded for this clone. The rearrangement joins TRBV10-1 to TRBJ2-2; D possibly corresponds to TRBD2 (6 bases). The CDR3 runs to 14 residues. V was trimmed by 6 bases and J by 1 base, leaving 9 bases between them. CDR1 WNHNN and CDR2 SYGVQD come from the germline V gene (reference sequence). DNA of the CDR3: TGCGCCAGCAGCCCGACTAGGAACACCGGGGAGCTGTTTTTT. Amino acid sequence: CASSPTRNTGELFF.

The chain combines TRBV19 with TRBJ1-1; no clear D. The CDR3 runs 14 residues. V was trimmed by 7 bases and J by 1 base, leaving 13 bases between them. Germline CDR1 is LNHDA and CDR2 is SQIVND (reference sequence). CDR3 residues: CASKYGSENTEAFF. CDR3 sequence (DNA): TGTGCCAGTAAGTATGGGTCGGAGAACACTGAAGCTTTCTTT.

The CDR3 nucleotides read TGTGCCAGCAGCTTAGAAGCGGGAGACAGAGATACGCAGTATTTT. Translating gives CASSLEAGDRDTQYF. The rearrangement joins TRBV7-9 to TRBJ2-3; 8 bases agree with TRBD2. The CDR3 runs to 15 residues. Germline trimming cut 1 base from V and 5 bases from J; bases unmatched to any gene: 5. The germline gives CDR1 SEHNR, CDR2 FQNEAQ (reference sequence).

The chain joins TRBV9 to TRBJ2-6; tentative D call: TRBD1 (5 bases). The CDR3 runs to 13 residues. The germline CDR1 and CDR2 sequences are SGDLS and YYNGEE. Trimming left V 4 bases short and J 4 bases short, with 6 bases between. CDR3 coding DNA: TGTGCCAGCAGCCCAGGGGGGGCCAACGTCCTGACTTTC. This sequence encodes CASSPGGANVLTF.

The chain uses TRBV9 and TRBJ1-6; D is uncertain. V lost 0 bases to trimming and J lost 13 bases, with 14 bases between them. The length of the CDR3 is 14 residues. CDR1 is SGDLS and CDR2 is YYNGEE in the germline V gene. The CDR3 nucleotides are TGTGCCAGCAGCGTAGCTCTGCAACCCGAGCCCCTCCACTTT. Protein: CASSVALQPEPLHF.

This clone came up a few times. This chain connects TRBV19 to TRBJ1-2; no reliable D call. The CDR3 is made up of 14 amino acids. Germline V gene sequence: CDR1 LNHDA, CDR2 SQIVND (reference sequence). With 3 bases removed from V and 7 bases from J, the gap between germline ends came to 15 bases. The CDR3: CASSIPEGLIGYTF. The CDR3 nucleotides are TGTGCCAGTAGTATTCCGGAAGGATTGATTGGCTACACCTTC.

The chain couples TRBV19 to TRBJ2-2; D is undetermined. Germline V gene lookup returns CDR1 LNHDA and CDR2 SQIVND (reference sequence). The V end was cut by 9 bases, the J end by 4 bases, with 12 bases between. The length of the CDR3 is 13 residues. CDR3 bases: TGTGCCAGAGGGCCTAGTATCACCGGGGAGCTGTTTTTT. Translation: CARGPSITGELFF.

This chain uses TRBV30 with TRBJ2-3; 10 bases agree with TRBD2. The CDR3 has 14 residues. Trimming cost V 7 bases and J 0 bases; bases outside gene matches: 4. The germline V gene has CDR1 GTSNPN and CDR2 SVGIG (reference sequence). The CDR3 here is CAFETSGSTDTQYF. In DNA form, the CDR3 reads TGTGCCTTCGAGACTAGCGGGAGCACAGATACGCAGTATTTT.